The 14 T cell receptor beta chains reported below all come from one sample, sequenced in a study of T cells in Graves' hyperthyroidism and ophthalmopathy. Amplification of TCR beta CDR3 regions was performed using RNA transcripts as template. RT-PCR in the first round (using the HTBI primer set) targeted the TCR CDR3. Each CDR3 protein is one row after TCRdb ran MiXCR on the multiplex PCR reads. The repertoire holds hundreds of thousands of distinct CDR3 sequences, with about 20% as singletons. The sample consisted of blood. All receptors come from a man aged 40-49 years with Graves' ophthalmopathy.

This clonotype occurred a few times. The J gene is TRBJ2-2, the V gene TRBV7-9; D gene unclear. From germline, CDR1 is SEHNR and CDR2 FQNEAQ (reference sequence). The CDR3 is made up of 12 amino acids. Trimming cost V 6 bases and J 6 bases, with 8 bases left between them. The CDR3 bases are TGTGCCAGCAGTCCACCGTCCGGGGAGCTGTTTTTT. This sequence encodes CASSPPSGELFF.

Turning to this clonotype: The junction departs from the called germline gene at one end, perhaps through a read error. The chain recombines TRBV4-2 with TRBJ2-1, with TRBD2 matching over 10 bases. The CDR3 is made up of 15 amino acids. Germline-derived CDR1 and CDR2 are LGHNA and YNFKEQ. The CDR3 reads CTSSPFSGRYNEQFF. CDR3 nucleotides: TGTACCAGCAGCCCCTTTAGCGGGAGGTACAATGAGCAGTTCTTC.

The V and J genes are TRBV27 and TRBJ1-6; D remains unclear. The CDR3 is 12 amino acids. Germline V gives CDR1 MNHEY, CDR2 SMNVEV (reference sequence). Trimming removed 8 bases from V and 4 bases from J, with 6 bases in between. The CDR3 is CASHDYNSPLHF. The CDR3 DNA reads TGTGCCAGCCACGATTATAATTCACCCCTCCACTTT.

This clonotype was seen many times. The chain carries TRBV5-5 and TRBJ2-3, with TRBD1 identical over 8 bases. The ends lost 4 bases at V and 2 bases at J; junction bases unmatched: 9. From germline, CDR1 is SGHKS and CDR2 YYEKEE (reference sequence). This CDR3 has 16 residues. The CDR3 is CASSIIRTGHTDTQYF. CDR3 sequence (DNA): TGTGCCAGCAGCATTATTCGGACAGGGCACACAGATACGCAGTATTTT.

A word on this clonotype: Being one base from a much bigger clone, this may be a read error. V gene TRBV3-1 combines with J gene TRBJ1-6; 11 bases line up with TRBD1. This CDR3 contains 14 residues. Per germline, CDR1 LGHDT and CDR2 YNNKEL (reference sequence). The CDR3 sequence: CASRQGTGGSPLHF. CDR3 in DNA: TGTGCCAGCAGGCAAGGGACAGGGGGATCACCCCTCCACTTT.

CDR3 protein: CASSLELAGGTDEQFF. DNA of the CDR3: TGTGCCAGCAGCTTGGAACTAGCGGGAGGGACGGATGAGCAGTTCTTC. This chain links TRBV5-6 with TRBJ2-1; 13 nucleotides match TRBD2. Germline values: CDR1 SGHDT, CDR2 YYEEEE. V was clipped by 0 bases and J by 8 bases; unmatched bases: 5. The CDR3 runs 16 residues.

The chain uses TRBV19 and TRBJ1-5, with D possibly matching TRBD1 (6 bases). CDR3 size: 17 residues. Trimming took 5 bases from V and 3 from J, leaving 20 bases between them. Germline V CDR1 and CDR2: LNHDA, SQIVND (reference sequence). The CDR3 sequence is CASSARTAPEINQPQHF. CDR3 bases: TGTGCCAGTAGTGCACGGACAGCGCCCGAGATCAATCAGCCCCAGCATTTT.

The sample holds a few counts of this clonotype. This chain connects TRBV5-4 to TRBJ2-2, with 8 bases aligning to TRBD1. Germline CDR1 SGHNT, CDR2 YYREEE (reference sequence). This CDR3 contains 16 residues. Losses at the gene ends were 5 bases for V and 4 bases for J; bases not matched to a gene: 10. The CDR3 coding sequence is TGTGCCAGCAGGCTAGACAGGGGAAGGAGCACCGGGGAGCTGTTTTTT. Protein sequence: CASRLDRGRSTGELFF.

V gene TRBV9 combines with J gene TRBJ2-1; no clear D. CDR1 is SGDLS, CDR2 YYNGEE, per germline. V shed 3 bases and J shed 5 bases, with 15 bases lying between them. The CDR3 sequence is 15 residues long. The CDR3 coding sequence is TGTGCCAGCAGCGCCGGGCACGCGACCAACAATGAGCAGTTCTTC. Amino acids: CASSAGHATNNEQFF.

This clonotype was recorded many times. This chain joins TRBV3-1 and TRBJ2-1; D is ambiguous. V gave up 1 base and J gave up 7 bases, with 8 bases separating them. Per the germline V gene, CDR1 is LGHDT and CDR2 is YNNKEL (reference sequence). This CDR3 has 13 amino acids. CDR3 amino acids: CASSQGLRNEQFF. In nucleotides, the CDR3 is TGTGCCAGCAGCCAAGGACTGCGGAATGAGCAGTTCTTC.

This clonotype has a count of ten or more. The genes are TRBV5-6 and TRBJ1-1; D uncertain. The CDR3 length is 14 residues. V shed 3 bases and J shed 4 bases, with 13 bases lying between them. Germline assignment: CDR1 SGHDT and CDR2 YYEEEE. CDR3 sequence: CASSYSGRVTEAFF. The CDR3 DNA sequence: TGTGCCAGCAGCTACTCCGGGAGGGTCACTGAAGCTTTCTTT. Full variable domain (missing parts from reference TRBV5-6 and TRBJ1-1): DAGVTQSPTHLIKTRGQQVTLRCSPKSGHDTVSWYQQALGQGPQFIFQYYEEEERQRGNFPDRFSGHQFPNYSSELNVNALLLGDSALYLCASSYSGRVTEAFFGQGTRLTVV.

This clonotype was found a few times. V usage is TRBV30 and J usage is TRBJ2-1, with D tentatively TRBD2 (5 bases). The germline V gene encodes CDR1 GTSNPN and CDR2 SVGIG (reference sequence). V lost 1 base to trimming and J lost 4 bases, with 11 bases between them. The CDR3 totals 14 residues. CDR3 DNA: TGTGCCTGGAGTGACTCCTCGGGGTACAATGAGCAGTTCTTC. The encoded protein is CAWSDSSGYNEQFF.

CDR3 bases: TGTGCCAGCAGTTTAGGCGGGGTGGATACCTCCTACAATGAGCAGTTCTTC. It specifies CASSLGGVDTSYNEQFF. The chain carries TRBV27 and TRBJ2-1, with D tentatively TRBD2 (6 bases). The CDR3 extends over 17 amino acids. Germline-derived CDR1 and CDR2 are MNHEY and SMNVEV (reference sequence). Trimming left V 2 bases short and J 0 bases short, with 14 bases between.

CDR3 region: CSVSGKMRTEAFF. The CDR3 coding sequence is TGCAGCGTGTCGGGGAAGATGAGAACTGAAGCTTTCTTT. V is TRBV29-1 and J is TRBJ1-1; D unclear. The CDR3 totals 13 residues. Trimming pared 6 bases from V and 5 bases from J, leaving 16 bases between. Germline values: CDR1 SQVTM, CDR2 ANQGSEA.